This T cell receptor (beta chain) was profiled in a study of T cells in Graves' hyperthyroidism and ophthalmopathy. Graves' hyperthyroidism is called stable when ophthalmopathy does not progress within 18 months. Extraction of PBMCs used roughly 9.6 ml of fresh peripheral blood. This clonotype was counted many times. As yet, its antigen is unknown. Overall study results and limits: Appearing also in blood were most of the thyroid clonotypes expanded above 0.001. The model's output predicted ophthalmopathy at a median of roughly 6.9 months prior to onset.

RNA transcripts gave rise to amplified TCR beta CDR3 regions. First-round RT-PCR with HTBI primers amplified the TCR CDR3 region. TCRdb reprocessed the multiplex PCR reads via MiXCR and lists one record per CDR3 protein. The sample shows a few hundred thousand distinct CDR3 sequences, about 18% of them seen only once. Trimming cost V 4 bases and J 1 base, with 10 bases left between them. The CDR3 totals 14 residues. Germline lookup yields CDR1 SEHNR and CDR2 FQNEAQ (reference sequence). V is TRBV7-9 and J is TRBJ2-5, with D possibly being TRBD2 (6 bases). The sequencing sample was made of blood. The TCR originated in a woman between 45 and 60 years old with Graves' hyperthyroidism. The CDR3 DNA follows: TGTGCCAGCAGCTCGCGGGACGGCCAAGAGACCCAGTACTTC. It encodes CASSSRDGQETQYF.